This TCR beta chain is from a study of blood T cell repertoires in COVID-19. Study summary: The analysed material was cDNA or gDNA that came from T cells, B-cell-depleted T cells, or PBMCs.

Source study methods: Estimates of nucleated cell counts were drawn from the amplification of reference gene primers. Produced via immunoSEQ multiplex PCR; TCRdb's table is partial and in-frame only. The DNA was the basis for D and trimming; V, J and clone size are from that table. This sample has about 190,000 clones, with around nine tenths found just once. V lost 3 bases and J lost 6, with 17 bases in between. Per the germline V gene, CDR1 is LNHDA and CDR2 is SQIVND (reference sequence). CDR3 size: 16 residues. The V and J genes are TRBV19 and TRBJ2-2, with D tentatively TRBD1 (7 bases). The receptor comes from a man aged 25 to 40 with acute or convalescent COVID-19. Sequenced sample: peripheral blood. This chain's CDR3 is CASSMPGGPTAGELFF. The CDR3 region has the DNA TGTGCCAGTAGTATGCCAGGGGGGCCGACTGCCGGGGAGCTGTTTTTT.